The sequence of this TCR beta chain was determined in a study of metastatic and nonmetastatic thyroid tumors. This clone was seen at least ten times. No antigen is known for it. TCRdb re-clonotyped the PCR reads via MiXCR. The sample contains approximately 16,000 clones, approximately 32% of which appear only once. Trimming pared 3 bases from V and 2 bases from J, leaving 7 bases between. The V gene's germline CDR1 is SGHVS and CDR2 FNYEAQ. The CDR3 is made up of 13 amino acids. Whole-study results and caveats: Relative to benign nodules, malignant thyroid tumors were reportedly characterized by significantly elevated TCR beta diversity in blood and tumor.

Until they underwent thyroid surgery, no patient had received any treatment. This chain connects TRBV7-6 to TRBJ2-5; D is possibly TRBD2 (6 bases). The sequencing sample was made of tumor tissue. The TCR originated in a male donor with papillary thyroid cancer or a benign thyroid nodule (not recorded which). Some clones in this sample may be carry-over from other donors' samples. CDR3 nucleotide sequence: TGTGCCAGCAGCTTGGGGAGGCAAGAGACCCAGTACTTC. Its translation: CASSLGRQETQYF.